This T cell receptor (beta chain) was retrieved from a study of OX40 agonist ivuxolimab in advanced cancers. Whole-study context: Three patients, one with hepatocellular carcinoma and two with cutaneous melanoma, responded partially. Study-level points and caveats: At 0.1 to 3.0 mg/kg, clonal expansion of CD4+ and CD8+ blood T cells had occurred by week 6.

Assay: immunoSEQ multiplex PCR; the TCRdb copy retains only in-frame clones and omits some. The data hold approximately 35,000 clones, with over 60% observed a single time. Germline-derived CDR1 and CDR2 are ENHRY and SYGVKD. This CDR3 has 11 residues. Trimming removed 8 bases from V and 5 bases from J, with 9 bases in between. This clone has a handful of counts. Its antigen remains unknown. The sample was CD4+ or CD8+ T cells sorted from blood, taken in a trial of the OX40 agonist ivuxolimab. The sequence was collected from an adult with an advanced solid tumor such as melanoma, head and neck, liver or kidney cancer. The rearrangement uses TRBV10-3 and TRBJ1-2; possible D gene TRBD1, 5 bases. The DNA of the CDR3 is TGTGCCATCGGGGCTGGGTATGGCTACACCTTC. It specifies CAIGAGYGYTF.